These T cell receptor beta chains were read from a single sample in a study of OX40 agonist ivuxolimab in advanced cancers. Profiling relied on immunoSEQ multiplex PCR, and the TCRdb table lists in-frame clones only, not all of them. The sample has approximately 66,000 clones; approximately 86% are singletons. Here the sequenced sample was CD4+ or CD8+ T cells sorted from blood, taken in a trial of the OX40 agonist ivuxolimab. Receptor source: an adult with an advanced solid tumor such as melanoma, head and neck, liver or kidney cancer. Both conserved end residues are part of each CDR3. Each record gives: clone size, D gene, V gene, J gene, CDR3 DNA, CDR3 protein. The D gene is left open where the match is weak. A clone size is listed for some rows: how often the clone was seen (once, few, many), or a class if it is expanded.

-	-	TRBV5-1	TRBJ2-5	TGCGCCAGCAGCTCGGGGTTTGATAGCGGAGAGACCCAGTACTTC	CASSSGFDSGETQYF
-	TRBD2	TRBV5-1	TRBJ2-1	TGCGCCAGCAGCTTGCTTGGGCTAGCGGGCAGAAACAATGAGCAGTTCTTC	CASSLLGLAGRNNEQFF
-	TRBD2	TRBV5-4	TRBJ2-3	TGTGCCAGCAGCCGTAGCGGGGGGGCGAACACAGATACGCAGTATTTT	CASSRSGGANTDTQYF
-	-	TRBV13	TRBJ1-4	TGTGCCAGCAGCTTTGACTTCGGTAGGGGCCAGTCCGAAAAACTGTTTTTT	CASSFDFGRGQSEKLFF
-	TRBD2	TRBV7-2	TRBJ2-3	TGTGCCAGCAGCTTACTGACTAGCGGGAGCACAGATACGCAGTATTTT	CASSLLTSGSTDTQYF
-	-	TRBV27	TRBJ1-2	TGTGCCAGCAGTCCCCCAGGGTACTATGGCTACACCTTC	CASSPPGYYGYTF
-	-	TRBV25-1	TRBJ1-6	TGTGCCAGCAGTGCCTCGGAAACAAATAATTCACCCCTCCACTTT	CASSASETNNSPLHF
-	-	TRBV4-1	TRBJ2-1	TGCGCCAGCAGCCAGGCTGGGGGGGCCGGCGGCTCCTACAATGAGCAGTTCTTC	CASSQAGGAGGSYNEQFF
-	TRBD1	TRBV18	TRBJ2-7	TGTGCCAGCTCACCGCCCAGTTCAGGGGGCTCCTACGAGCAGTACTTC	CASSPPSSGGSYEQYF
-	-	TRBV10-3	TRBJ1-4	TGTGCCATCAGTGAGGGGTCGTTAGTTAATGAAAAACTGTTTTTT	CAISEGSLVNEKLFF
-	-	TRBV16	TRBJ1-5	TGTGCCAGCAGCCACGGCACTCAGCCCCAGCATTTT	CASSHGTQPQHF
-	-	TRBV30	TRBJ1-2	TGTGCCTGGGCCCCGGGAGCTAACTATGGCTACACCTTC	CAWAPGANYGYTF
many	-	TRBV29-1	TRBJ2-7	TGCAGCGTTGAAGTCCGGGGGAATTGGTACGAGCAGTACTTC	CSVEVRGNWYEQYF
-	TRBD1	TRBV19	TRBJ2-1	TGTGCCAGTAGTGGGAGACAGGGGGGCAATGAGCAGTTCTTC	CASSGRQGGNEQFF
few	-	TRBV18	TRBJ2-7	TGTGCCAGCTCACTCTGGGACGGCTACGAGCAGTACTTC	CASSLWDGYEQYF
-	-	TRBV6-5	TRBJ2-5	TGTGCCAGCAGTCTACCACAAGAGACCCAGTACTTC	CASSLPQETQYF
few	TRBD1	TRBV6-1	TRBJ2-5	TGTGCCAGCAGGGGGACAGCCCAAGAGACCCAGTACTTC	CASRGTAQETQYF
-	TRBD1	TRBV6-5	TRBJ1-5	TGTGCCAGCAGCGACGCCTTGACAGGGGCCCAGCCCCAGCATTTT	CASSDALTGAQPQHF
-	-	TRBV6-5	TRBJ2-4	TGTGCCAGCAGTTTCGACACGATATTAGCCAAAAACATTCAGTACTTC	CASSFDTILAKNIQYF
-	-	TRBV5-4	TRBJ2-7	TGTGCCAGCAGCCCTCCCCCCGGGACAACGTACGAGCAGTACTTC	CASSPPPGTTYEQYF
few	-	TRBV7-3	TRBJ1-6	TGTGCCAGCAGCTTAACATACAATTCACCCCTCCACTTT	CASSLTYNSPLHF
-	-	TRBV7-8	TRBJ2-1	TGTGCCAGCAGCTCCGGGAGAGGGACAGAGCAGTTCTTC	CASSSGRGTEQFF
-	TRBD1	TRBV30	TRBJ1-2	TGTGCCTCGGGACAGGCCTTGGTCGTCGGCTACACCTTC	CASGQALVVGYTF
-	-	TRBV7-3	TRBJ2-1	TGTGCCAGCAGCCTCGCATCCGGTACCTCCTACAATGAGCAGTTCTTC	CASSLASGTSYNEQFF
-	-	TRBV30	TRBJ1-5	TGTGCCTGGAGTGAACAGAGCAGTTCCCCCCAGCATTTT	CAWSEQSSSPQHF
-	TRBD2	TRBV7-8	TRBJ2-1	TGTGCCAGCAGCTCCGGGACTAGCTCCTACAATGAGCAGTTCTTC	CASSSGTSSYNEQFF
-	-	TRBV7-2	TRBJ2-3	TGTGCCAGCAGCTTAAAGCGAGGGGGGGCGGGTGATACGCAGTATTTT	CASSLKRGGAGDTQYF
once	TRBD2	TRBV19	TRBJ2-5	TGTGCCAGTAGTGCCAGACTAGCGGGAGTACAAGAGACCCAGTACTTC	CASSARLAGVQETQYF
-	-	TRBV15	TRBJ2-3	TGTGCCACCAGTTTACGGGAGATGCAGTATTTT	CATSLREMQYF
few	TRBD1	TRBV20-1	TRBJ1-1	TGCAGCCCGACAGGGGCAACTTTCTTT	CSPTGATFF
-	TRBD2	TRBV6-5	TRBJ2-7	TGTGCCAGCAGTTACTCGCGGAGCGGGGGGCGGTACGAGCAGTACTTC	CASSYSRSGGRYEQYF
-	-	TRBV10-2	TRBJ2-2	TGCGCCAGCAGTGAGTCCCTAGCCGCCGGGGAGCTGTTTTTT	CASSESLAAGELFF
-	TRBD2	TRBV28	TRBJ2-7	TGTGCCAGCAGTTCCCCCCCCCTAGCGGTCCACGAGCAGTACTTC	CASSSPPLAVHEQYF
few	TRBD1	TRBV6-1	TRBJ2-7	TGTGCCAGCAGTGACGGGACAGGGGGTTTTTACGAGCAGTACTTC	CASSDGTGGFYEQYF
-	-	TRBV4-3	TRBJ1-5	TGCGCCAGCAGCCAAAGGGGAGGGGATCAGCCCCAGCATTTT	CASSQRGGDQPQHF
-	-	TRBV6-1	TRBJ2-1	TGTGCCAGCAGTGAAGTGGCGTCCAGAGATGAGCAGTTCTTC	CASSEVASRDEQFF
-	-	TRBV5-5	TRBJ1-5	TGTGCCAGCAGCTTGGGCGGGGCAGGGGTTAATCAGCCCCAGCATTTT	CASSLGGAGVNQPQHF
-	TRBD1	TRBV7-2	TRBJ2-7	TGTGCCAGCACCATGGACAGGGAAACCTACGAGCAGTACTTC	CASTMDRETYEQYF
once	TRBD1	TRBV28	TRBJ2-7	TGTGCCAGCAGTTCGGGACAGCTCGAGCAGTACTTC	CASSSGQLEQYF
-	TRBD2	TRBV5-4	TRBJ2-1	TGTGCCAGCGGAGGAGGGGAGGGGAAGTACAATGAGCAGTTCTTC	CASGGGEGKYNEQFF
-	-	TRBV28	TRBJ2-7	TGTGCCAGCAGAAGACAGTCGAGCTACGAGCAGTACTTC	CASRRQSSYEQYF
once	TRBD1	TRBV6-5	TRBJ1-2	TGTGCCAGCAGTTACATAAGGACAGGGGGGGGCTATGGCTACACCTTC	CASSYIRTGGGYGYTF
-	-	TRBV19	TRBJ1-4	TGTGCCAGTAGTCCTACGGGGGGAACTAATGAAAAACTGTTTTTT	CASSPTGGTNEKLFF
-	TRBD2	TRBV7-2	TRBJ2-7	TGTGCCAGCAGCTTAGCCGGGGGGATAAACTACGAGCAGTACTTC	CASSLAGGINYEQYF
-	TRBD1	TRBV6-1	TRBJ2-1	TGTGCCAGCAGTAAAGGCCGACAGGGCGGGTATGAGCAGTTCTTC	CASSKGRQGGYEQFF
-	-	TRBV6-5	TRBJ2-6	TGTGCCAGCAGTTACGGGGTTAGCTCTGGGGCCAACGTCCTGACTTTC	CASSYGVSSGANVLTF
-	-	TRBV15	TRBJ2-7	TGTGCCACCAGCAGAGGGGGCCAGTCCTACGAGCAGTACTTC	CATSRGGQSYEQYF
-	TRBD1	TRBV19	TRBJ1-5	TGTGCCAGTAGTATTTGGACAGGGGGACAGCCCCAGCATTTT	CASSIWTGGQPQHF
-	-	TRBV2	TRBJ1-1	TGTGCCAGCGAAGGGGACGGAGGGAACACTGAAGCTTTCTTT	CASEGDGGNTEAFF
once	-	TRBV7-2	TRBJ1-2	TGTGCCAGCAGCTCCGGACGGAGTTTCTTGAAGGGCTACACCTTC	CASSSGRSFLKGYTF
-	TRBD2	TRBV10-3	TRBJ2-3	TGTGCCATCAGTGGTAGGTCTAGCGGGGGCCCCACAGATACGCAGTATTTT	CAISGRSSGGPTDTQYF
-	-	TRBV7-9	TRBJ1-5	TGTGCCAGCAGCTTAATTAGGGGGGCAGCCGTTAGCAATCAGCCCCAGCATTTT	CASSLIRGAAVSNQPQHF
-	-	TRBV7-9	TRBJ1-4	TGTGCCAGCAGCCCCTCCCCGCGGACCAAAGGGGAAAAACTGTTTTTT	CASSPSPRTKGEKLFF
-	TRBD2	TRBV6-6	TRBJ2-3	TGTGCCAGCAGATCCGGGACTAGCGGGAGCACAGATACGCAGTATTTT	CASRSGTSGSTDTQYF
-	-	TRBV6-5	TRBJ2-5	TGTGCCAGCAGTGGCCTAGAGGTGCGAGAGACCCAGTACTTC	CASSGLEVRETQYF